The clone carrying this T cell receptor beta chain was counted ten times or more. The antigen is unknown. TCRdb called the reads again in MiXCR, with one record for every CDR3 protein. Altogether hundreds of thousands of distinct CDR3 sequences are present, around 6.4% being singletons, with the ten largest covering less than 7.5%. The V gene end was trimmed by 6 bases and the J gene end by 9 bases; junction bases not matched to a gene: 5. The CDR3 spans 12 residues. The V gene's germline CDR1 is MNHNY and CDR2 SVGAGI (reference sequence). This entry belongs to a study of T cell repertoires in cytomegalovirus infection. Study as a whole: The public TCR beta signatures pointed to both CMV infection and matching HLA type. Study-level findings and limits: Dominant in the ex vivo response were TCR beta clonotypes restricted by HLA-C and specific for CMV. Accumulated public TCR beta family frequency recognized individuals carrying CMV together with the relevant HLA.

The sequence derives from a human donor in good health (CMV status not recorded). Some clones in this sample may be carry-over from other donors' samples. The rearrangement uses TRBV6-6 and TRBJ1-2; 9 bases agree with TRBD1. Sequenced material: PBMCs. The CDR3 DNA is TGTGCCAGCAGCGGACAGGGGTCTAGCTACACCTTC. Amino acid sequence: CASSGQGSSYTF.